Each of the 15 T cell receptor beta chains below was sequenced from the same sample in a study of patients and donors after allogeneic stem cell transplantation. TCRdb processed the RT-PCR reads anew with MiXCR; each CDR3 protein has one entry. The data contain approximately 150,000 distinct CDR3 sequences, about 36% of them singletons. Sample: blood, either unsorted or a sorted T cell fraction (not recorded which). These receptors were obtained from a human donor who was either an allogeneic HSCT recipient or a stem cell or donor lymphocyte infusion donor (not recorded which). It is not recorded whose cells these are; they may come from a transplant donor.

This clonotype has more than one count but fewer than ten. The chain has TRBV20-1 and TRBJ1-1; perhaps TRBD1 as D (6 bases). V lost 0 bases and J 5 bases, leaving 16 bases between the germline ends. The CDR3 has 15 amino acids. The germline gives CDR1 DFQATT, CDR2 SNEGSKA (reference sequence). The CDR3 region is CSARERTAGGTEAFF. The CDR3 DNA is TGCAGTGCTAGAGAAAGGACAGCGGGGGGTACTGAAGCTTTCTTT.

The V and J genes are TRBV20-1 and TRBJ1-2; D is undetermined. Trimming stripped 0 bases from V and 4 bases from J, with 12 bases between. From germline, CDR1 is DFQATT and CDR2 SNEGSKA (reference sequence). This CDR3 is 14 amino acids long. The CDR3 DNA follows: TGCAGTGCTAGAGATCCAGGCTGGCCCTATGGCTACACCTTC. It is translated as CSARDPGWPYGYTF.

With regard to this clonotype: The junction shows a germline mismatch at one end, possibly a read error. This chain's CDR3 is CASSLGWKVTSTDTQYF. For the CDR3, the DNA is TGTGCCAGTAGCTTGGGTTGGAAAGTCACTAGCACAGATACGCAGTATTTT. The J gene is TRBJ2-3, the V gene TRBV5-5; D uncertain. Per the germline V gene, CDR1 is SGHKS and CDR2 is YYEKEE (reference sequence). The CDR3 totals 17 residues.

This clonotype was recorded once. The chain has TRBV4-3 and TRBJ2-5, with 8 bases matching TRBD2. V was pared by 4 bases and J by 3 bases, with 16 bases of the junction left unmatched. The CDR3 runs 18 residues. From germline, CDR1 is LGHNA and CDR2 YSLEER. CDR3 DNA sequence: TGCGCCAGCAGCCCCCGGTTCCGGGGACTAGAAGAGAAAGAGACCCAGTACTTC. This encodes CASSPRFRGLEEKETQYF.

The V call is TRBV27, the J call TRBJ1-1; perhaps TRBD1 as D (5 bases). CDR3 size: 15 residues. Between the trimmed V and J ends, which lost 8 bases and 1 base, there was a span of 17 bases. In germline, CDR1 is MNHEY, CDR2 SMNVEV (reference sequence). This CDR3 is CASLPGVGENTEAFF. The CDR3 coding sequence is TGTGCCAGCCTCCCGGGAGTAGGGGAGAACACTGAAGCTTTCTTT.

The gene calls are TRBV7-6 and TRBJ2-3; 7 bases align to TRBD2. The junction had 8 bases not matched to a gene; V was cut back by 5 bases and J by 0 bases. CDR1 SGHVS and CDR2 FNYEAQ come from the germline V gene. The CDR3 contains 16 residues. The CDR3 here is CASSTQRGPSTDTQYF. The CDR3, as DNA: TGTGCCAGCAGCACTCAGCGGGGTCCTAGCACAGATACGCAGTATTTT.

This clonotype was counted ten times or more. V and J are TRBV28 and TRBJ1-1; D gene unclear. Germline assignment: CDR1 MDHEN and CDR2 SYDVKM. The CDR3 extends over 13 amino acids. V lost 3 bases to trimming and J lost 4 bases, with 9 bases between them. This chain's CDR3 is CASSFHRITEAFF. The CDR3 bases are TGTGCCAGCAGTTTTCACAGAATCACTGAAGCTTTCTTT.

The chain couples TRBV10-3 to TRBJ1-1; no clear D. The germline V and J ends were trimmed by 4 bases and 1 base, with 1 base remaining between them. CDR1 is ENHRY, CDR2 SYGVKD, per germline. The length of the CDR3 is 11 residues. This CDR3 is CAISGNTEAFF. CDR3 coding DNA: TGTGCCATCAGTGGGAACACTGAAGCTTTCTTT.

CDR3 region: CASSLAGQGSYQPQHF. CDR3 DNA sequence: TGTGCCAGCAGTTTAGCGGGACAGGGATCCTATCAGCCCCAGCATTTT. This chain connects TRBV12-3 or TRBV12-4 to TRBJ1-5; TRBD1 matches at 9 bases. V dropped 0 bases and J dropped 5; count of bases not matched to a gene: 5. The CDR3 totals 16 residues.

The chain joins TRBV6-6 to TRBJ1-2; D is undetermined. This CDR3 has 14 amino acids. V was cut by 2 bases and J by 2 bases, with 9 bases left in between. Germline lookup yields CDR1 MNHNY and CDR2 SVGAGI (reference sequence). As DNA, the CDR3 is TGTGCCAGCAGTTACAGCGGTTTGAACTATGGCTACACCTTC. It is translated as CASSYSGLNYGYTF.

This clonotype was picked up a small number of times. The chain recombines TRBV28 with TRBJ2-3; 7 bases match TRBD1. Germline V lookup: CDR1 MDHEN, CDR2 SYDVKM. The ends lost 6 bases at V and 7 bases at J; junction bases unmatched: 7. The CDR3 has 13 residues. The CDR3 region is CASRRTGANTQYF. The CDR3 DNA reads TGTGCCAGCAGACGGACAGGTGCAAATACGCAGTATTTT. Filled out from reference TRBV28 and TRBJ2-3, the complete variable domain reads DVKVTQSSRYLVKRTGEKVFLECVQDMDHENMFWYRQDPGLGLRLIYFSYDVKMKEKGDIPEGYSVSREKKERFSLILESASTNQTSMYLCASRRTGANTQYFGPGTRLTVL.

This clonotype is termed medium-sized. The chain recombines TRBV20-1 with TRBJ1-4, with 10 bases that match TRBD1. Germline-derived CDR1 and CDR2 are DFQATT and SNEGSKA (reference sequence). The CDR3 runs 14 residues. J was trimmed by 1 base and V by 6 bases; bases with no gene match: 2. CDR3 nucleotide sequence: TGCAGTGCAAGGACAGGGGGAACTAATGAAAAACTGTTTTTT. Protein sequence: CSARTGGTNEKLFF.

The chain is built from TRBV10-3 and TRBJ2-7; D is ambiguous. V lost 5 bases and J 1 base, leaving 6 bases between the germline ends. The germline CDR1 and CDR2 sequences are ENHRY and SYGVKD. This CDR3 spans 12 amino acids. The CDR3 sequence: CAISSGSYEQYF. Here the CDR3 DNA reads TGTGCCATCAGTTCCGGGTCCTACGAGCAGTACTTC.

This clonotype was counted only a few times. The V gene is TRBV9, the J gene TRBJ1-5; D remains ambiguous. This CDR3 is built from 13 residues. Germline V gene lookup returns CDR1 SGDLS and CDR2 YYNGEE. V shed 3 bases and J shed 2 bases, with 6 bases lying between them. CDR3 sequence (DNA): TGTGCCAGCAGCGGGGTTGGCAATCAGCCCCAGCATTTT. This codes for CASSGVGNQPQHF.

The chain couples TRBV27 to TRBJ2-3, with 12 nucleotides matching TRBD2. The CDR3 covers 18 residues. V lost 6 bases to trimming and J lost 2 bases; unmatched junction nucleotides: 12. CDR1 and CDR2 from the germline V gene are MNHEY and SMNVEV (reference sequence). The CDR3 DNA reads TGTGCCAGCAGACCAACTAGCGGGGGGTACACTTACACAGATACGCAGTATTTT. It encodes CASRPTSGGYTYTDTQYF.